The 2 T cell receptor beta chains listed next were all sequenced from one sample in a study of blood T cell repertoires in COVID-19 (dated by TCRdb to 2020 to 2022). Library preparation was by the immunoSEQ multiplex PCR assay. TCRdb retrieved this table from immuneACCESS and kept in-frame rearrangements only. Not all clones are present; in checked studies, unresolved V genes account for under half, and no reason is known for the remainder. Across this sample there are about 410,000 clones, with around nine tenths seen only once. The ten largest clones add up to about 1.8% of the sample. Material for sequencing was PBMCs or T cells enriched from blood (not recorded which). Receptor source: a woman between 25 and 40 years old who had recovered from COVID-19.

V gene TRBV6-6 combines with J gene TRBJ1-2; the match to TRBD1 covers 8 bases. The length of the CDR3 is 13 residues. CDR1 and CDR2 from the germline V gene are MNHNY and SVGAGI (reference sequence). With 6 bases clipped from V and 2 bases from J, the junction kept 2 bases outside the gene matches. CDR3 in DNA: TGTGCCAGCAGCACAGGGGGGAACTATGGCTACACCTTC. It encodes CASSTGGNYGYTF.

The chain joins TRBV11-2 to TRBJ2-1, with 9 positions matching TRBD2. V shed 5 bases and J 4 bases; nucleotides not matched to a gene: 6. The CDR3 runs to 15 residues. CDR1 is SGHAT and CDR2 is FQNNGV in the germline V gene. The CDR3 protein is CASSTQRGVYNEQFF. The CDR3 bases are TGTGCCAGCAGCACCCAGCGGGGGGTTTACAATGAGCAGTTCTTC.